The 6 T cell receptor beta chains below come from one sample, sequenced in a study of blood T cell repertoires in COVID-19. This table comes from immunoSEQ multiplex PCR, and its TCRdb copy is limited to in-frame clones, with some not included. This sample has 65,000 to 75,000 clones; around 80% occur once, and the top ten carry around 14%. The specimen was peripheral blood. Receptors were obtained from a man older than 75 with acute or convalescent COVID-19.

This clone was found a few times. Distinct nucleotide sequences in the sample also encode this CDR3. The gene calls are TRBV7-3 and TRBJ2-1; 7 bases fit TRBD2. The germline V gene encodes CDR1 SGHTA and CDR2 FQGTGA. With 2 bases clipped from V and 4 bases from J, the junction kept 2 bases outside the gene matches. The CDR3 is 14 amino acids. The CDR3 sequence is CASSLGGSYNEQFF. CDR3 DNA: TGTGCCAGCAGCTTAGGCGGGAGTTACAATGAGCAGTTCTTC.

The rearrangement uses TRBV11-3 and TRBJ2-5, with D perhaps matching TRBD2 (6 bases). Trimming cost V 4 bases and J 1 base, with 13 bases left between them. CDR3 length: 15 residues. Germline CDR1 and CDR2: SGHNT and YENEEA. CDR3 region: CASSSGGRIQETQYF. CDR3 bases: TGTGCCAGCAGCTCCGGAGGGCGGATCCAAGAGACCCAGTACTTC.

This clone was observed a handful of times. V is TRBV9 and J is TRBJ1-2; 7 nucleotides line up with TRBD1. V was clipped by 4 bases and J by 1 base; unmatched bases: 7. This CDR3 is built from 15 residues. Germline V gives CDR1 SGDLS, CDR2 YYNGEE. The CDR3 loop is CASSPGQAGNYGYTF. The CDR3 coding sequence is TGTGCCAGCAGCCCAGGACAGGCTGGTAACTATGGCTACACCTTC.

CDR3 amino acids: CASSPPSGANTEAFF. CDR3 nucleotides: TGTGCCAGCAGTCCACCATCAGGGGCCAACACTGAAGCTTTCTTT. The J gene is TRBJ1-1, the V gene TRBV25-1; weak D call: TRBD1 (6 bases). CDR1 and CDR2 (germline): MGHDK, SYGVNS. The CDR3 has 15 amino acids. V lost 5 bases, J lost 2 bases, and 15 bases lay in between.

The rearrangement links TRBV7-9 to TRBJ1-1, with D maybe TRBD1 (5 bases). The V gene's germline CDR1 is SEHNR and CDR2 FQNEAQ (reference sequence). V lost 1 base and J lost 3, with 9 bases in between. This CDR3 contains 14 residues. CDR3 residues: CASSLVGRDTEAFF. In DNA form, the CDR3 reads TGTGCCAGCAGCTTAGTTGGCAGGGACACTGAAGCTTTCTTT.

The rearrangement links TRBV3-1 (or the pseudogene TRBV3-2) to TRBJ1-6; 11 bases align to TRBD1. Germline CDR1 and CDR2: LGHDT and YNNKEL (reference sequence). With 2 bases clipped from V and 9 bases from J, the junction kept 6 bases outside the gene matches. The CDR3 contains 16 residues. The CDR3 nucleotides are TGTGCCAGCAGCCAATCCGGGACAGGGGGTAGTTCACCCCTCCACTTT. This codes for CASSQSGTGGSSPLHF.